Following are 26 T cell receptor beta chains from one sample sequenced in a study of glioma-infiltrating T cells. Using RNA template, CDR3s of TCR alpha and beta were amplified with iRepertoire arm-PCR. TCRdb reprocessed the multiplex PCR reads via MiXCR and lists one record per CDR3 protein. The sample holds 3,500 to 5,000 distinct CDR3 sequences, about 90% seen once. Sequencing was done on a sample of glioma tissue, nonneoplastic brain tissue, or PBMCs (not recorded which). These receptors originate from a human donor with low-grade glioma or glioblastoma, undergoing nonglioma brain surgery, or in good health (not recorded which).

Points on this clonotype: Little can be read into the size of this beta chain, an off-target read in a library designed for alpha chains. This chain uses TRBV6-1 with TRBJ2-3; the D is unclear. CDR3 length: 13 residues. In germline, CDR1 is MNHNS, CDR2 SASEGT. The ends were cut back, 0 bases at V and 6 bases at J, with 7 bases in the middle. The DNA for the CDR3 is TGTGCCAGCAGTGAAGCACCGCGGGATACGCAGTATTTT. Protein product: CASSEAPRDTQYF.

Concerning this clonotype: This beta chain was picked up by a library intended for alpha chains and is off target, so its count carries little meaning. V and J are TRBV2 and TRBJ2-3; D is uncertain. Per the germline V gene, CDR1 is SNHLY and CDR2 is FYNNEI. The CDR3 extends over 12 amino acids. V shed 6 bases and J shed 5 bases, with 9 bases lying between them. The CDR3 nucleotides are TGTGCCAGCAGCGAGACGAGAGATACGCAGTATTTT. Protein: CASSETRDTQYF.

Details on this clonotype: Because this beta chain is a stray read in a library intended to capture alpha chains, its abundance should not be given much weight. The chain recombines TRBV3-1 with TRBJ2-1, with TRBD2 matching 7 bases. This CDR3 comprises 13 residues. The ends lost 6 bases at V and 10 bases at J; junction bases unmatched: 9. The germline V gene has CDR1 LGHDT and CDR2 YNNKEL (reference sequence). CDR3 in DNA: TGTGCCAGCAGTTCCCTCCCGGGACTAGAGCAGTTCTTC. This encodes CASSSLPGLEQFF.

For this clonotype: Since it is a stray read in a library aimed at alpha chains, this beta chain has a size that is not meaningful. This chain joins TRBV6-2 or TRBV6-3 and TRBJ2-2; 10 nucleotides match TRBD1. This CDR3 contains 18 residues. Losses at the gene ends were 5 bases for V and 1 base for J; bases not matched to a gene: 10. CDR1 and CDR2 from the germline V gene are MNHEY and SVGEGT. CDR3 sequence (DNA): TGTGCCAGCAGTGATGCGACAGGGGGCGACGGGAACACCGGGGAGCTGTTTTTT. Its translation: CASSDATGGDGNTGELFF.

As to this clonotype: Because this beta chain is a stray read in a library intended to capture alpha chains, its abundance should not be given much weight. This chain links TRBV28 with TRBJ2-5, with 8 nucleotides matching TRBD2. The J call may be in error: the DNA end matches TRBJ2-1 better. In germline, CDR1 is MDHEN, CDR2 SYDVKM. The CDR3 is made up of 15 amino acids. The CDR3 nucleotides are TGTGCCAGCAGTTACCCGGGGGGGGAGTACAATGAGCAGTTCTTC. This encodes CASSYPGGEYNEQFF.

This clonotype was seen a single time. A junction end diverges from the germline sequence, so it may reflect a read error. A library made for alpha chains picked up this beta chain off target, so its size means little. This sequence joins TRBV28 and TRBJ1-3; D gene uncertain. Germline assignment: CDR1 MDHEN and CDR2 SYDVKM. The CDR3 totals 12 residues. The CDR3 is CASGVSGDTIYF. The CDR3 DNA is TGTGCCAGCGGCGTCTCTGGAGACACCATATATTTT.

Note on this clonotype: This beta chain was picked up by a library intended for alpha chains and is off target, so its count carries little meaning. This sequence joins TRBV20-1 and TRBJ1-1, with D tentatively TRBD1 (5 bases). Deletions cut 0 bases from V and 6 bases from J, with 11 bases between. The CDR3 length is 13 residues. Per the germline V gene, CDR1 is DFQATT and CDR2 is SNEGSKA (reference sequence). This CDR3 is CSAREGGASEAFF. The CDR3 DNA sequence: TGCAGTGCTAGAGAGGGGGGAGCTTCTGAAGCTTTCTTT.

On this clonotype itself: With the library built for alpha chains, this beta chain is off target and its frequency is not meaningful. The rearrangement uses TRBV3-1 and TRBJ2-3; 8 bases match TRBD2. The CDR3 length is 15 residues. Per the germline V gene, CDR1 is LGHDT and CDR2 is YNNKEL (reference sequence). V shed 2 bases, J shed 4 bases, and the junction held 5 bases outside the gene matches. In DNA, the CDR3 is TGTGCCAGCAGCCAAATCGGACTAGCACCAGATACGCAGTATTTT. Its protein is CASSQIGLAPDTQYF.

Worth noting for this clonotype: The library was built for alpha chains, so this beta chain is an off-target read and its size means little. The genes are TRBV6-6 and TRBJ2-1; TRBD2 agrees at 9 bases. The germline CDR1 and CDR2 sequences are MNHNY and SVGAGI (reference sequence). The CDR3 consists of 17 residues. Trimming removed 1 base from V and 5 bases from J; junction bases left unmatched: 9. This CDR3 is CASSYYPPLAGDNEQFF. The CDR3 DNA reads as TGTGCCAGCAGTTACTACCCACCATTAGCGGGAGACAATGAGCAGTTCTTC.

A note on this clonotype: Found in a library prepared for alpha chains, this beta chain is an off-target read, and its abundance has little meaning. The chain employs TRBV28 and TRBJ1-1; no clear D. In germline, CDR1 is MDHEN, CDR2 SYDVKM. Between the trimmed V and J ends, which lost 6 bases and 1 base, there was a span of 12 bases. This CDR3 contains 14 residues. CDR3 amino acids: CASRLDIPNTEAFF. The CDR3 DNA reads TGTGCCAGCAGACTCGACATCCCGAACACTGAAGCTTTCTTT.

In the case of this clonotype: This beta chain is a stray sequence in a library constructed for alpha chains; its clone size is not meaningful. The chain joins TRBV27 to TRBJ2-3; 8 bases align to TRBD2. V lost 3 bases, J lost 4 bases, and 6 bases stayed unmatched. CDR3 length equals 15 residues. The germline V gene has CDR1 MNHEY and CDR2 SMNVEV (reference sequence). In DNA, the CDR3 is TGTGCCAGCAGTTTTTCTGTAGCGGGGTCAGATACGCAGTATTTT. Translation gives CASSFSVAGSDTQYF.

In regard to this clonotype: Little can be read into the size of this beta chain, an off-target read in a library designed for alpha chains. The V call is TRBV7-2, the J call TRBJ2-1, with 7 bases aligning to TRBD1. This CDR3 contains 15 residues. Germline V gene data show CDR1 as SGHTA and CDR2 as FQGNSA. V was clipped by 5 bases and J by 2 bases; unmatched bases: 6. CDR3 nucleotide sequence: TGTGCCAGCAGCACCTACAGGGGAACCTACAATGAGCAGTTCTTC. It is translated as CASSTYRGTYNEQFF. The whole variable domain, remainder taken from reference TRBV7-2 and TRBJ2-1, is GAGVSQSPSNKVTEKGKDVELRCDPISGHTALYWYRQSLGQGLEFLIYFQGNSAPDKSGLPSDRFSAERTGGSVSTLTIQRTQQEDSAVYLCASSTYRGTYNEQFFGPGTRLTVL.

Note on this clonotype: This beta chain is an unintended read in a library built for alpha chains; its size means little. The V and J genes are TRBV20-1 and TRBJ1-1; D gene unclear. The ends were cut back, 4 bases at V and 4 bases at J, with 16 bases in the middle. The CDR3 covers 14 residues. Germline assignment: CDR1 DFQATT and CDR2 SNEGSKA (reference sequence). The CDR3 region is CSAIGPAGGTEAFF. Written as DNA, the CDR3 is TGCAGTGCTATCGGCCCCGCCGGAGGCACTGAAGCTTTCTTT.

To note about this clonotype: Because this beta chain is a stray read in a library intended to capture alpha chains, its abundance should not be given much weight. V is TRBV6-2 or TRBV6-3 and J is TRBJ1-2; D is ambiguous. Germline V lookup: CDR1 MNHEY, CDR2 SVGEGT. The V and J ends lost 2 bases and 6 bases respectively, with 13 bases between them. The CDR3 is 14 amino acids. The chain's CDR3 is CASSYSLSPDGYTF. For the CDR3, the DNA is TGTGCCAGCAGTTACAGCCTCTCTCCGGATGGCTACACCTTC.

As for this clonotype: This beta chain is an unintended read in a library built for alpha chains; its size means little. This chain uses TRBV6-5 with TRBJ2-5; D is unresolved. The germline gives CDR1 MNHEY, CDR2 SVGAGI. Trimming stripped 0 bases from V and 1 base from J, with 6 bases between. This CDR3 has 14 residues. The CDR3 sequence is CASSYSLVQETQYF. The CDR3 DNA follows: TGTGCCAGCAGTTACTCCTTAGTCCAAGAGACCCAGTACTTC.

This clonotype was observed once. Being off target in a library aimed at alpha chains, this beta chain has a size of little meaning. The rearrangement joins TRBV6-2 or TRBV6-3 to TRBJ2-7; 8 bases map to TRBD1. The CDR3 consists of 15 residues. V lost 0 bases to trimming and J lost 3 bases; unmatched junction nucleotides: 4. Germline CDR1 reads MNHEY; CDR2 reads SVGEGT. CDR3 sequence reads: CASSYSAGGGYEQYV. The CDR3 DNA reads TGTGCCAGCAGTTACTCTGCAGGGGGCGGCTACGAGCAGTACGTC.

A note on this clonotype: This beta chain is a stray sequence in a library constructed for alpha chains; its clone size is not meaningful. The gene calls are TRBV6-5 and TRBJ2-5; perhaps D is TRBD1 or TRBD2 (5 bases each). The germline V and J ends were trimmed by 8 bases and 9 bases, with 16 bases remaining between them. The CDR3 covers 12 residues. Looked up from germline, CDR1 is MNHEY and CDR2 is SVGAGI. The CDR3 loop is CASLTGDGAQYF. Here the CDR3 DNA reads TGTGCCAGCCTTACCGGGGACGGAGCCCAGTACTTC.

On this clonotype itself: Relative to the germline gene, one junction end is altered; a read error may explain this. For a library built for alpha chains, this beta chain is a stray read; little rests on its size. The chain recombines TRBV6-6 with TRBJ2-7; TRBD1 aligns across 7 bases. Germline V gene sequence: CDR1 MNHNY, CDR2 SVGAGI (reference sequence). CDR3 length: 14 residues. CDR3 residues: CASSREGARSEQCF. CDR3 coding DNA: TGTGCCAGCAGTCGTGAGGGGGCCAGGAGCGAGCAGTGCTTC.

On this clonotype itself: The junction does not match germline at one end; this may be a read error. This beta chain is an off-target read within a library intended for alpha chains, so its frequency means little. The chain combines TRBV7-2 with TRBJ2-1, with D unresolved. The CDR3 spans 16 residues. Germline V gene sequence: CDR1 SGHTA, CDR2 FQGNSA. CDR3 DNA: TGTGCCAGCAACTTAGTATGGGATCTCTCCTACAATGAGCAGTTCTTC. Translating it yields CASNLVWDLSYNEQFF.

About this clonotype itself: A library prepared for alpha chains yielded this beta chain as an off-target read; its size is of little meaning. CDR3 in DNA: TGTGCCAGCAGCTTAGGGACAGGATTCAATCAGCCCCAGCATTTT. Protein sequence: CASSLGTGFNQPQHF. This sequence joins TRBV7-4 and TRBJ1-5, with 7 bases lining up with TRBD1. CDR1 is SGHVT, CDR2 SQSDAQ, per germline. With V trimmed by 1 base and J by 3 bases, 3 bases remained unmatched. CDR3 length equals 15 residues.

This clonotype appeared a single time. The size of this beta chain means little, since it is a stray read in a library made for alpha chains. The rearrangement joins TRBV27 to TRBJ2-7; perhaps TRBD2 as D (5 bases). Germline V gives CDR1 MNHEY, CDR2 SMNVEV (reference sequence). Trimming stripped 6 bases from V and 3 bases from J, with 12 bases between. The CDR3 has 13 residues. The CDR3 region is CASRRLGVYEQYF. CDR3 nucleotide sequence: TGTGCCAGCAGGAGGCTGGGAGTCTACGAGCAGTACTTC.

Concerning this clonotype: Since the library was made to target alpha chains, this beta chain is a stray read and its abundance is not meaningful. V and J are TRBV7-2 and TRBJ2-1, with a possible D match to TRBD2 (5 bases). Germline CDR1 reads SGHTA; CDR2 reads FQGNSA. The CDR3 is 12 residues long. Trimming removed 6 bases from V and 7 bases from J, with 10 bases in between. DNA for the CDR3: TGTGCCAGCAGATGGACTGAGAATGAGCAGTTCTTC. It specifies CASRWTENEQFF.

Comment on this clonotype: This beta chain came through as a stray read in a library set up for alpha chains, and its size says little. The rearrangement joins TRBV6-1 to TRBJ1-5; D uncertain. CDR3 length equals 18 residues. Trimming removed 5 bases from V and 0 bases from J, with 20 bases in between. Germline CDR1 reads MNHNS; CDR2 reads SASEGT. Here the CDR3 DNA reads TGTGCCAGCAGTCCTGCCGCCGGGAACCTCTATAGCAATCAGCCCCAGCATTTT. Amino acid sequence: CASSPAAGNLYSNQPQHF.

A note on this clonotype: This beta chain is an off-target read within a library intended for alpha chains, so its frequency means little. V and J are TRBV20-1 and TRBJ1-6; no firm D call. CDR1 is DFQATT and CDR2 is SNEGSKA in the germline V gene (reference sequence). V shed 2 bases and J shed 6 bases, with 17 bases lying between them. The CDR3 has 16 residues. CDR3 region: CSARYGRSPVNSPLHF. DNA for the CDR3: TGCAGTGCTAGATATGGCAGGAGTCCCGTTAATTCACCCCTCCACTTT.

With regard to this clonotype: This beta chain is an unintended read in a library built for alpha chains; its size means little. The chain has TRBV2 and TRBJ2-5; 11 bases map to TRBD2. Trimming cost V 3 bases and J 5 bases; bases outside gene matches: 2. CDR3 length: 14 residues. Germline V CDR1 and CDR2: SNHLY, FYNNEI. CDR3 protein: CASSETSGTETQYF. CDR3 DNA sequence: TGTGCCAGCAGTGAGACTAGCGGGACGGAGACCCAGTACTTC.

Concerning this clonotype itself: This beta chain is a stray sequence in a library constructed for alpha chains; its clone size is not meaningful. The chain uses TRBV6-2 or TRBV6-3 and TRBJ2-3, with 10 bases that match TRBD2. V lost 4 bases and J lost 2; bases outside the gene matches: 3. Germline V gives CDR1 MNHEY, CDR2 SVGEGT. The CDR3 spans 15 residues. CDR3 residues: CASSLLAGPTDTQYF. As DNA, the CDR3 is TGTGCCAGCAGTTTACTAGCGGGGCCCACAGATACGCAGTATTTT.